This TCR beta chain was retrieved from a study of blood T cell repertoires in COVID-19. Study overall: T cells, B-cell-depleted T cells, or PBMCs supplied cDNA or gDNA.

Authors' processing steps: Estimated nucleated cell counts came from reference gene primer amplification. Assay: immunoSEQ multiplex PCR; the TCRdb copy retains only in-frame clones and omits some. D and trimming come from the DNA, and the V and J calls and clone size come from that table. This sample has 40,000 to 45,000 clones; more than 85% occur once, and the top ten carry roughly 5.2%. Germline assignment: CDR1 SGHVS and CDR2 FQNEAQ. CDR3 size: 14 residues. The V gene lost 1 base and the J gene lost 9 bases, with 12 bases spanning the gap. The sequenced material came from peripheral blood. The rearrangement joins TRBV7-8 to TRBJ2-2; tentative D call: TRBD2 (7 bases). The receptor comes from a human donor in a cohort sampled during active COVID-19. CDR3 sequence reads: CASSLEGGIRELFF. The CDR3 DNA follows: TGTGCCAGCAGCTTAGAGGGGGGGATACGGGAGCTGTTTTTT. Filled out from reference TRBV7-8 and TRBJ2-2, the complete variable domain reads GAGVSQSPRYKVAKRGQDVALRCDPISGHVSLFWYQQALGQGPEFLTYFQNEAQLDKSGLPSDRFFAERPEGSVSTLKIQRTQQEDSAVYLCASSLEGGIRELFFGEGSRLTVL.